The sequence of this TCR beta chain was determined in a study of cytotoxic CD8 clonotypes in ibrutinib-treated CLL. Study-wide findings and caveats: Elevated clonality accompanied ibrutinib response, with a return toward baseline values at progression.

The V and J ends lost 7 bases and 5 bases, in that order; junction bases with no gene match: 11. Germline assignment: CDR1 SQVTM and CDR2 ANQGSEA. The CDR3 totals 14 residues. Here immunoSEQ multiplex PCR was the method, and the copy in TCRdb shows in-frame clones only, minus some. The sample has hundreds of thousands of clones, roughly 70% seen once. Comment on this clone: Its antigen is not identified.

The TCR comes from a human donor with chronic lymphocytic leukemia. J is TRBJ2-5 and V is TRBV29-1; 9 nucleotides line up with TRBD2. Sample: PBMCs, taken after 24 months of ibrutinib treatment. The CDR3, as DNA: TGCAGCGGCGGGAGGGTCGGACCTAGGGAGACCCAGTACTTC. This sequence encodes CSGGRVGPRETQYF.